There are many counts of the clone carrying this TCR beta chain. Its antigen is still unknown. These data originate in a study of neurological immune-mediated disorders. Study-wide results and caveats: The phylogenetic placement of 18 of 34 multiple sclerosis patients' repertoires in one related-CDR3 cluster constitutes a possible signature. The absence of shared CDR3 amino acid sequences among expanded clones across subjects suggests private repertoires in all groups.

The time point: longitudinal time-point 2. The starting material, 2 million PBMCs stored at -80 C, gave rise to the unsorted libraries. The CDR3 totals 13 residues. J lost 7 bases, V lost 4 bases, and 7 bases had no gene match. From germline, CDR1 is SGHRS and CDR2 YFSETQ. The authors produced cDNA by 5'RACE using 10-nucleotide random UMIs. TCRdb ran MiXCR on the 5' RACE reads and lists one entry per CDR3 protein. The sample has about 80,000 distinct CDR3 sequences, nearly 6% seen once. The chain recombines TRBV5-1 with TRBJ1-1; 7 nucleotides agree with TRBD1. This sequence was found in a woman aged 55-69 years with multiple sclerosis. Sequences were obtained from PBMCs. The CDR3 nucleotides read TGCGCCAGCAGCCAAAGACAGGGTAATGAAGCTTTCTTT. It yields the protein CASSQRQGNEAFF.